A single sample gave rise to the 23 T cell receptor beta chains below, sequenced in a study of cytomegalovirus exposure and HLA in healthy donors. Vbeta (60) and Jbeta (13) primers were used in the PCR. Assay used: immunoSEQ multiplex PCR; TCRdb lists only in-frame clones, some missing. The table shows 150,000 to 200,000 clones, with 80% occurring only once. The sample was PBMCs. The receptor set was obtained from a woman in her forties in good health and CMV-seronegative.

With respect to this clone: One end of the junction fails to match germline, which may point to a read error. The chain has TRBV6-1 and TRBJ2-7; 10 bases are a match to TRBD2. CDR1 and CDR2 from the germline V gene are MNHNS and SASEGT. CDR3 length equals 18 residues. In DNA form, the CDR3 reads TGTGCCATCAGTGGGGATTTCCTAGCGGGAGAGAACTCCTACGAGCAGTACTTC. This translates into CAISGDFLAGENSYEQYF.

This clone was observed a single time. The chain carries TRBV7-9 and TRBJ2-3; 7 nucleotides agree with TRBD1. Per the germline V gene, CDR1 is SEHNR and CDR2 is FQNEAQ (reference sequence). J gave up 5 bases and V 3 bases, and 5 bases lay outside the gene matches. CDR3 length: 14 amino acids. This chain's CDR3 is CASSFQQGLDTQYF. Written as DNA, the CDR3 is TGTGCCAGCAGCTTTCAACAGGGGTTAGATACGCAGTATTTT.

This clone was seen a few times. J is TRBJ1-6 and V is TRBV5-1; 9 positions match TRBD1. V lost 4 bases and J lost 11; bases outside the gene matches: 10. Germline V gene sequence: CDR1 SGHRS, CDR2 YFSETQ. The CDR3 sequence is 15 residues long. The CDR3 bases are TGCGCCAGCAGCCCAAACCGGGACAGGGACCCACCCCTCCACTTT. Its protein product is CASSPNRDRDPPLHF.

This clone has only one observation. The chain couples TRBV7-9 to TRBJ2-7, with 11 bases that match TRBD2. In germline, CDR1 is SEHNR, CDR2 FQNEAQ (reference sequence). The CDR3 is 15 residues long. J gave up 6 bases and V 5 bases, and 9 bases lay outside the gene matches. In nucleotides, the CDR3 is TGTGCCAGCAGCCTTACCGGGACTAGCGGCAGCGAGCAGTACTTC. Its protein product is CASSLTGTSGSEQYF.

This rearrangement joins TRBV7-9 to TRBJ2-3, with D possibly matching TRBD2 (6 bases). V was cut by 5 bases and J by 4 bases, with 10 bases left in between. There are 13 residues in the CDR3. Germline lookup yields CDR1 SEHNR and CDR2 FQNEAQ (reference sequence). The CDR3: CASSPGGADTQYF. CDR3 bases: TGTGCCAGCAGCCCTGGAGGGGCAGATACGCAGTATTTT.

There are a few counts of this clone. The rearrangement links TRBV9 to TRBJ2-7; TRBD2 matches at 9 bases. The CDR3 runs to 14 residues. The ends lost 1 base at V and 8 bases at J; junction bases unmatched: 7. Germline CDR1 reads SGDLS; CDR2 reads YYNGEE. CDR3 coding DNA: TGTGCCAGCAGCGTAACCGGGACTAGCAGCCAGCAGTACTTC. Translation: CASSVTGTSSQQYF.

CDR3 bases: TGTGCCAGCAGAGGGACAGGGGGCGCAGGAAACTCCTACAATGAGCAGTTCTTC. Its translation is CASRGTGGAGNSYNEQFF. The chain uses TRBV7-9 and TRBJ2-1; 12 bases line up with TRBD1. Germline values: CDR1 SEHNR, CDR2 FQNEAQ (reference sequence). The CDR3 contains 18 residues. The junction had 9 bases not matched to a gene; V was cut back by 6 bases and J by 0 bases.

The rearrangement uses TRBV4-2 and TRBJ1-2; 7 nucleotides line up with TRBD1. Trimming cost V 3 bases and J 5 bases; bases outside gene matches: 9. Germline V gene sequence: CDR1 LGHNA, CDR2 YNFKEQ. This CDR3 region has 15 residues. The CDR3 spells CASSHLPGQLYGYTF. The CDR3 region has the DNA TGTGCCAGCAGCCACCTCCCGGGACAGCTGTATGGCTACACCTTC.

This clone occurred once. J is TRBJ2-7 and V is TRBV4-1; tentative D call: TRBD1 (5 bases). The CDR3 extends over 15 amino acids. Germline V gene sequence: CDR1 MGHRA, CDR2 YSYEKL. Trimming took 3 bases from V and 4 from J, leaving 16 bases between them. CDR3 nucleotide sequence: TGCGCCAGCAGCCATCCCGACAGTCCCCAGTACGAGCAGTACTTC. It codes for CASSHPDSPQYEQYF.

The CDR3 DNA follows: TGTGCCAGCAGCTTAGGGACTAGCGGTGGTGAGCAGTTCTTC. This translates into CASSLGTSGGEQFF. The chain carries TRBV7-8 and TRBJ2-1; TRBD2 matches 10 bases. Per the germline V gene, CDR1 is SGHVS and CDR2 is FQNEAQ. V lost 1 base, J lost 9 bases, and 3 bases stayed unmatched. The CDR3 is 14 amino acids.

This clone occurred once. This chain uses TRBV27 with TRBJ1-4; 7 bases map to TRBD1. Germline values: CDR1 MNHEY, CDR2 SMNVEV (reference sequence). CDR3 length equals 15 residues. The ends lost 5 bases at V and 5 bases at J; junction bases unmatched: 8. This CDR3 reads CASSPPDRRNEKLFF. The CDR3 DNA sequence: TGTGCCAGCAGTCCGCCGGACAGGAGGAATGAAAAACTGTTTTTT.

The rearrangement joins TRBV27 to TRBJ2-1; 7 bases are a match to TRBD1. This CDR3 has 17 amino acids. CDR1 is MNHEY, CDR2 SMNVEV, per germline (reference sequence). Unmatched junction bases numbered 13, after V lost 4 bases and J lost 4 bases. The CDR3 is CASSSPDRDKGYNEQFF. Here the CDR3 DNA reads TGTGCCAGCAGTTCCCCCGACAGGGATAAAGGGTACAATGAGCAGTTCTTC.

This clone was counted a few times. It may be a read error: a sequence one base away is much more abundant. DNA for the CDR3: TGTGCCAGCAGCCAAGGTACAGTCTCCTACGAGCAGTACTTC. Encoded protein: CASSQGTVSYEQYF. This rearrangement joins TRBV4-2 to TRBJ2-7, with D unclear. This CDR3 is 14 amino acids long. The ends were cut back, 1 base at V and 0 bases at J, with 7 bases in the middle. Germline V CDR1 and CDR2: LGHNA, YNFKEQ.

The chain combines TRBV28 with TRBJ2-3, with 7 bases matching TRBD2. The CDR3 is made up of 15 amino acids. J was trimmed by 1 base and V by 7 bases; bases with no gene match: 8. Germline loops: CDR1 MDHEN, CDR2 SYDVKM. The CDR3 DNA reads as TGTGCCAGCATCCTAAGCGGGGCTCGCACAGATACGCAGTATTTT. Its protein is CASILSGARTDTQYF.

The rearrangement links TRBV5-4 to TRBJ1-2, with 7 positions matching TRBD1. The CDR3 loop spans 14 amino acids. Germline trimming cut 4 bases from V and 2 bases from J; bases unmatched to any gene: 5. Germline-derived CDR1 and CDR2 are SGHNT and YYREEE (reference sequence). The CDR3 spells CASSRPQGNYGYTF. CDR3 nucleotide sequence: TGTGCCAGCAGCAGGCCACAGGGGAACTATGGCTACACCTTC.

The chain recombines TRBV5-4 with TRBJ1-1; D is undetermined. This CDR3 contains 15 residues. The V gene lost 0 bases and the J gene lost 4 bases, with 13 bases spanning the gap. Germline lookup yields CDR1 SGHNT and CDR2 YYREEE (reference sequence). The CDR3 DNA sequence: TGTGCCAGCAGCTTGGCCAAAACACGGGTCACTGAAGCTTTCTTT. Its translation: CASSLAKTRVTEAFF. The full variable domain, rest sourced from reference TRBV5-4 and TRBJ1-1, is ETGVTQSPTHLIKTRGQQVTLRCSSQSGHNTVSWYQQALGQGPQFIFQYYREEENGRGNFPPRFSGLQFPNYSSELNVNALELDDSALYLCASSLAKTRVTEAFFGQGTRLTVV.

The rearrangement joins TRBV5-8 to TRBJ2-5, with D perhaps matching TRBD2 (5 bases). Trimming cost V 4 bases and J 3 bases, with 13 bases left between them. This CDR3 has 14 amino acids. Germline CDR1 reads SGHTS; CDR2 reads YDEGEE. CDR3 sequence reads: CASSADYFKETQYF. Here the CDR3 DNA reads TGTGCCAGCAGCGCCGACTACTTCAAAGAGACCCAGTACTTC. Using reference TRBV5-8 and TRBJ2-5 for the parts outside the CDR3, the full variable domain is EAGVTQSPTHLIKTRGQQATLRCSPISGHTSVYWYQQALGLGLQFLLWYDEGEERNRGNFPPRFSGRQFPNYSSELNVNALELEDSALYLCASSADYFKETQYFGPGTRLLVL.

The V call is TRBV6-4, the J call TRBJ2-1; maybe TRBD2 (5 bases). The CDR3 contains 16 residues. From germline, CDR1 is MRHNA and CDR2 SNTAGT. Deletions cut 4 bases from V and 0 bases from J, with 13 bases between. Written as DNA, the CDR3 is TGTGCCAGCAGTGGCTCGCAGCGGTCCTCCTACAATGAGCAGTTCTTC. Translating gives CASSGSQRSSYNEQFF.

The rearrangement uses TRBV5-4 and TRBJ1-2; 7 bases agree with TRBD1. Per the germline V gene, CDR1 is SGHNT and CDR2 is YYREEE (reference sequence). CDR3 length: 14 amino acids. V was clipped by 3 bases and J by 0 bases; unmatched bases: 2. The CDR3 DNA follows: TGTGCCAGCAGCTGGGACAGCACTAACTATGGCTACACCTTC. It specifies CASSWDSTNYGYTF.

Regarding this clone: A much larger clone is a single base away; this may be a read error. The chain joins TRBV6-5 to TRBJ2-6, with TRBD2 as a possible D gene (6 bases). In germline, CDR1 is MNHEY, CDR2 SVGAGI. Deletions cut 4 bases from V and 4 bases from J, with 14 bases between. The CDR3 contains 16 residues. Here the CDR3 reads CASSCSVRGGANVLTF. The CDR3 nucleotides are TGTGCCAGCAGTTGCTCGGTCCGGGGGGGGGCCAACGTCCTGACTTTC.

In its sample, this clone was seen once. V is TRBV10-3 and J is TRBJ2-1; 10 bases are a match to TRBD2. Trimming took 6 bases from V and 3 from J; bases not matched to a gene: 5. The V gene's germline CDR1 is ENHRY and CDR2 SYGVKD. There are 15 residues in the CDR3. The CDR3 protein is CAISEREGYYNEQFF. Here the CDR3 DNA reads TGTGCCATCAGCGAGCGGGAGGGTTACTACAATGAGCAGTTCTTC.

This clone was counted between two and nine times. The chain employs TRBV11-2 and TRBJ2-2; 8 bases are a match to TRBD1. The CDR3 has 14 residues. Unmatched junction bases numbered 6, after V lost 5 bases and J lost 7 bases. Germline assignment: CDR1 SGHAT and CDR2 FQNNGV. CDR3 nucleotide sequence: TGTGCCAGCAGCCGGACAGGGACGAACGGGGAGCTGTTTTTT. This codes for CASSRTGTNGELFF.

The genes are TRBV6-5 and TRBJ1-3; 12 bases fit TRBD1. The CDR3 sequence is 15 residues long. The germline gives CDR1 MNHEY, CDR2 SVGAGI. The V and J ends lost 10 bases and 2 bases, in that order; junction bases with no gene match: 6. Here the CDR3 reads CATRGQGAPGNTIYF. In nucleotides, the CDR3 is TGTGCCACTCGGGGACAGGGGGCTCCTGGAAACACCATATATTTT.